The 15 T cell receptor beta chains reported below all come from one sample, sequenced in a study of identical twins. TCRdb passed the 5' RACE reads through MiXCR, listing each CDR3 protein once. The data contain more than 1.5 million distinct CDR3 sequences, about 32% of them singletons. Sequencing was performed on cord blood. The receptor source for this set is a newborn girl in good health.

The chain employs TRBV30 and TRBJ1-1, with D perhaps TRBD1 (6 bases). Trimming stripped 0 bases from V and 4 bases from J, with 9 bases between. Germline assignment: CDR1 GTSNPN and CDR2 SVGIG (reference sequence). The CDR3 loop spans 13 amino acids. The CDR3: CAWSVGGVTEAFF. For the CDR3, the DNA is TGTGCCTGGAGTGTAGGGGGAGTCACTGAAGCTTTCTTT.

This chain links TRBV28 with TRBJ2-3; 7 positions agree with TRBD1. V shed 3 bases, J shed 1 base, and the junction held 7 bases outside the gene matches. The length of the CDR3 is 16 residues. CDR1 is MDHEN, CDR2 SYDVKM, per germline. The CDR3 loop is CASSFSPGGGTDTQYF. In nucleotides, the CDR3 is TGTGCCAGCAGTTTTTCCCCAGGGGGAGGCACAGATACGCAGTATTTT.

CDR3 nucleotide sequence: TGTGCCAGCAGCGAGACAGATGAGTTTTATAATTCACCCCTCCACTTT. Translated: CASSETDEFYNSPLHF. The gene calls are TRBV7-9 and TRBJ1-6, with D maybe TRBD1 (5 bases). The germline V and J ends were trimmed by 5 bases and 4 bases, with 15 bases remaining between them. CDR3 length: 16 residues. Germline V gene lookup returns CDR1 SEHNR and CDR2 FQNEAQ (reference sequence).

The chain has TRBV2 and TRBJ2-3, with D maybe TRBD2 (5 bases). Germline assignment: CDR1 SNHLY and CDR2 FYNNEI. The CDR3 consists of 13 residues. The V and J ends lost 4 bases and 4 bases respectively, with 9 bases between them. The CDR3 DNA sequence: TGTGCCAGCAGTGTAGAGGGCGCAGATACGCAGTATTTT. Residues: CASSVEGADTQYF. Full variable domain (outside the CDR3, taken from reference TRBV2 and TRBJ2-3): EPEVTQTPSHQVTQMGQEVILRCVPISNHLYFYWYRQILGQKVEFLVSFYNNEISEKSEIFDDQFSVERPDGSNFTLKIRSTKLEDSAMYFCASSVEGADTQYFGPGTRLTVL.

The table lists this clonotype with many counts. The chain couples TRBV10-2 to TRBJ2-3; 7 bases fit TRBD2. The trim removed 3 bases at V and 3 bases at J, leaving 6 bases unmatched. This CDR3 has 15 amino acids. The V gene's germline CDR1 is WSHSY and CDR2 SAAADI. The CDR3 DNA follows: TGCGCCAGCAGTGATCTGGGACTAATTACAGATACGCAGTATTTT. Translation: CASSDLGLITDTQYF.

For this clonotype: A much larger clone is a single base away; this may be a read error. The CDR3 region has the DNA TGTGCCAGCAGTTTAAGGAATCCGGGCTACACCTTC. Translating it yields CASSLRNPGYTF. The chain joins TRBV12-3 or TRBV12-4 to TRBJ1-2; the D is unclear. Trimming removed 2 bases at V and 8 bases at J, with 9 bases between. This CDR3 spans 12 amino acids.

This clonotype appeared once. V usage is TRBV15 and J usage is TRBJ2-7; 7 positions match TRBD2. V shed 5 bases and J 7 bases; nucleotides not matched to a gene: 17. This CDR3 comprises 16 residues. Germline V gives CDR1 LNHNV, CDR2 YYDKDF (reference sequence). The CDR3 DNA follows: TGTGCCACCAGCCGCACCCCATTAAGGGACTACAATGAGCAGTACTTC. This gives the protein CATSRTPLRDYNEQYF.

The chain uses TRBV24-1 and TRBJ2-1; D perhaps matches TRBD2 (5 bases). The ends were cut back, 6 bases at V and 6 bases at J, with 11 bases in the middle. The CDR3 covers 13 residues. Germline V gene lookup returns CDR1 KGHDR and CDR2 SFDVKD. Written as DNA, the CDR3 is TGTGCCACCAGTTCTCCGGGGATCAATGAGCAGTTCTTC. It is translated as CATSSPGINEQFF.

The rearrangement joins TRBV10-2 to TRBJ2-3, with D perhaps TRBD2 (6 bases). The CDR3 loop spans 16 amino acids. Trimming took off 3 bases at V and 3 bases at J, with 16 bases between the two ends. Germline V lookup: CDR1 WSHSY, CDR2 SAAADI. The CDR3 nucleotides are TGCGCCAGCAGTGACGGAGGCGGGGTCAAAACAGATACGCAGTATTTT. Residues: CASSDGGGVKTDTQYF.

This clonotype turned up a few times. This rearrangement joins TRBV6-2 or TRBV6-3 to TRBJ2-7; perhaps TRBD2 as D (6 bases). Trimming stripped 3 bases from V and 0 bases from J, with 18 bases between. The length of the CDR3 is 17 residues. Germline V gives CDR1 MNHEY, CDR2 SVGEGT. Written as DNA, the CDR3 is TGTGCCAGCAGTTATGCCAGCGGGCGTTTGAGCTCCTACGAGCAGTACTTC. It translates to CASSYASGRLSSYEQYF.

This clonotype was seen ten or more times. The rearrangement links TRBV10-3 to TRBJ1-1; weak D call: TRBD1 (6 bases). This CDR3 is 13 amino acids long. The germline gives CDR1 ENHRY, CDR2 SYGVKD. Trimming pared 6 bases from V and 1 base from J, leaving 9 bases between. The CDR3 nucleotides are TGTGCCATCAGCCTACAGGGGAACACTGAAGCTTTCTTT. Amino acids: CAISLQGNTEAFF.

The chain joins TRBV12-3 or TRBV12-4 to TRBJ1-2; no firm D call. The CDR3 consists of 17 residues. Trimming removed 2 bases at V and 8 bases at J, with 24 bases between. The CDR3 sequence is CASSLSSLLPLGEGYTF. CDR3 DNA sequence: TGTGCCAGCAGTTTAAGTTCTCTTCTTCCCCTCGGTGAGGGCTACACCTTC.

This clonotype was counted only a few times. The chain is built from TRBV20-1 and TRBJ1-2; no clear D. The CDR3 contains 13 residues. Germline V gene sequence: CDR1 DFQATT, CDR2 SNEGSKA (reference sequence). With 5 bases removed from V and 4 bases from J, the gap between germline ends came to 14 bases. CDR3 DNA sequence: TGCAGTGCTTATAGGGCAGAACTCTATGGCTACACCTTC. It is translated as CSAYRAELYGYTF.

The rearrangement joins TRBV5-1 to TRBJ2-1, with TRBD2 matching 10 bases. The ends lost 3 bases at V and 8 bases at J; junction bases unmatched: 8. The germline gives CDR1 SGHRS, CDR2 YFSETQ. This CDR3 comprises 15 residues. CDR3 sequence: CASSSLAGVFDEQFF. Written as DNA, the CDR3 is TGCGCCAGCAGCTCCCTAGCGGGAGTCTTCGATGAGCAGTTCTTC.

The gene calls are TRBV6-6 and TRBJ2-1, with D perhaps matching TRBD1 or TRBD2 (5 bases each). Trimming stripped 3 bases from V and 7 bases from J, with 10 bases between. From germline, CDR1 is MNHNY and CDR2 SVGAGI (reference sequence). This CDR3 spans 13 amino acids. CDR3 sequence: CASSYLRENEQFF. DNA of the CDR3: TGTGCCAGCAGTTATCTCAGGGAGAATGAGCAGTTCTTC.